Shown below are 17 T cell receptor beta chains from a single sample sequenced in a study of T cell responses to AZD1222 COVID-19 vaccine. Using immunoSEQ multiplex PCR, the repertoire was profiled, and TCRdb retains in-frame clones only, with some absent. This table has about 120,000 clones, 88% appearing once. Material: peripheral blood, obtained 28 days after the second AZD1222 dose. The source of these receptors is an adult who received the AZD1222 COVID-19 vaccine.

The chain employs TRBV5-1 and TRBJ2-3; D might be TRBD2 (5 bases). The CDR3 extends over 15 amino acids. Germline assignment: CDR1 SGHRS and CDR2 YFSETQ. The V and J ends lost 4 bases and 3 bases respectively, with 15 bases between them. CDR3 nucleotide sequence: TGCGCCAGCAGCCTTAGCGATAGTGGTACAGATACGCAGTATTTT. This encodes CASSLSDSGTDTQYF.

V usage is TRBV14 and J usage is TRBJ1-3, with 7 bases fitting TRBD1. The germline gives CDR1 SGHDN, CDR2 FVKESK. The V and J ends lost 5 bases and 3 bases, in that order; junction bases with no gene match: 10. The CDR3 extends over 16 amino acids. The DNA for the CDR3 is TGTGCCAGCAGCGCACGACAGGGACTGTATGGAAACACCATATATTTT. This sequence encodes CASSARQGLYGNTIYF.

V and J are TRBV6-5 and TRBJ2-7; TRBD2 aligns across 8 bases. Per the germline V gene, CDR1 is MNHEY and CDR2 is SVGAGI. J was trimmed by 4 bases and V by 5 bases; bases with no gene match: 4. The CDR3 length is 13 residues. The CDR3 DNA follows: TGTGCCAGCAGTCAGGCGGGGGGATACGAGCAGTACTTC. Translated: CASSQAGGYEQYF.

The chain combines TRBV2 with TRBJ1-2, with 10 positions matching TRBD1. The CDR3 is 15 residues long. Germline CDR1 reads SNHLY; CDR2 reads FYNNEI. The V gene end was trimmed by 4 bases and the J gene end by 8 bases; junction bases not matched to a gene: 10. The CDR3 sequence: CASSGGTGAGDGYTF. CDR3 nucleotides: TGTGCCAGCAGTGGAGGGACAGGGGCCGGGGACGGCTACACCTTC. The full variable domain, completed using reference TRBV2 and TRBJ1-2, is EPEVTQTPSHQVTQMGQEVILRCVPISNHLYFYWYRQILGQKVEFLVSFYNNEISEKSEIFDDQFSVERPDGSNFTLKIRSTKLEDSAMYFCASSGGTGAGDGYTFGSGTRLTVV.

The chain joins TRBV7-2 to TRBJ1-4, with D hard to call. CDR3 length: 18 amino acids. The V end lost 2 bases, the J end lost 0 bases, and 16 bases lay between the germline ends. The germline V gene encodes CDR1 SGHTA and CDR2 FQGNSA. The CDR3 bases are TGTGCCAGCAGCTTACCCATACAGAACTTAGCAACTAATGAAAAACTGTTTTTT. This gives the protein CASSLPIQNLATNEKLFF.

The V gene is TRBV28, the J gene TRBJ1-2; no clear D gene. Trimming took 6 bases from V and 4 from J, leaving 12 bases between them. CDR3 length equals 13 residues. Per germline, CDR1 MDHEN and CDR2 SYDVKM. The CDR3 loop is CASRPTVSYGYTF. The CDR3 DNA follows: TGTGCCAGCAGGCCCACAGTCAGCTATGGCTACACCTTC.

This chain uses TRBV7-2 with TRBJ2-2; D unclear. There are 12 residues in the CDR3. V lost 2 bases and J 7 bases, leaving 5 bases between the germline ends. Per the germline V gene, CDR1 is SGHTA and CDR2 is FQGNSA. CDR3 protein: CASSLNGGELFF. The CDR3 DNA is TGTGCCAGCAGCTTAAACGGCGGGGAGCTGTTTTTT.

This sequence joins TRBV3-1 (or the pseudogene TRBV3-2) and TRBJ2-1, with 8 bases that match TRBD2. With 5 bases clipped from V and 13 bases from J, the junction kept 13 bases outside the gene matches. This CDR3 comprises 14 residues. Per the germline V gene, CDR1 is LGHDT and CDR2 is YNNKEL (reference sequence). CDR3 bases: TGTGCCAGCAGCTTCACTAGCGGCGCCATGGACCAGTTCTTC. Residues: CASSFTSGAMDQFF.

This chain joins TRBV5-4 and TRBJ1-2, with D hard to call. This CDR3 has 13 amino acids. V lost 4 bases, J lost 6 bases, and 13 bases lay in between. Germline loops: CDR1 SGHNT, CDR2 YYREEE (reference sequence). The CDR3 region is CASSPDTRDGYTF. The CDR3 DNA sequence: TGTGCCAGCAGCCCCGACACCCGGGATGGCTACACCTTC.

The chain is built from TRBV7-2 and TRBJ2-3; unclear D gene. This CDR3 is 14 amino acids long. V lost 5 bases, J lost 8 bases, and 17 bases lay in between. The germline V gene has CDR1 SGHTA and CDR2 FQGNSA. In DNA, the CDR3 is TGTGCCAGCAGCATCCATCCCCATGGTGGTACGCAGTATTTT. This sequence encodes CASSIHPHGGTQYF.

The J gene is TRBJ1-1, the V gene TRBV6-4; the D gene is possibly TRBD1 (5 bases). The CDR3 is 14 residues long. V was clipped by 4 bases and J by 0 bases, with 9 bases between them. Germline CDR1 reads MRHNA; CDR2 reads SNTAGT. The CDR3 bases are TGTGCCAGCAGTGCAACAGGAATGAACACTGAAGCTTTCTTT. Translation: CASSATGMNTEAFF.

The chain uses TRBV27 and TRBJ2-5, with D possibly TRBD1 on 5 matching bases. Germline CDR1 and CDR2: MNHEY and SMNVEV (reference sequence). This CDR3 spans 17 amino acids. V was cut by 7 bases and J by 1 base, with 22 bases left in between. CDR3 DNA: TGTGCCAGCACCCCCCGTGGGGCGATGGGAACCCAAGAGACCCAGTACTTC. Translating it yields CASTPRGAMGTQETQYF.

V is TRBV5-6 and J is TRBJ1-2; no reliable D call. The CDR3 has 14 amino acids. Germline V lookup: CDR1 SGHDT, CDR2 YYEEEE. The ends were cut back, 0 bases at V and 5 bases at J, with 11 bases in the middle. CDR3 loop: CASSLAPELYGYTF. CDR3 bases: TGTGCCAGCAGCTTGGCCCCCGAGTTATATGGCTACACCTTC.

V usage is TRBV18 and J usage is TRBJ2-7, with TRBD2 as a possible D gene (6 bases). Germline V lookup: CDR1 KGHSH, CDR2 LQKENI. The V end was cut by 5 bases, the J end by 0 bases, with 11 bases between. The CDR3 extends over 14 amino acids. This CDR3 is CASSGWEASYEQYF. The CDR3 nucleotides read TGTGCCAGCTCAGGGTGGGAGGCCTCCTACGAGCAGTACTTC.

This clone was seen once. This rearrangement joins TRBV5-8 to TRBJ1-1, with 8 nucleotides matching TRBD1. CDR1 and CDR2 from the germline V gene are SGHTS and YDEGEE. The CDR3 consists of 12 residues. Trimming cost V 3 bases and J 7 bases; bases outside gene matches: 2. CDR3 bases: TGTGCCAGCAGCTACAGGGGGATTGAAGCTTTCTTT. Amino acids: CASSYRGIEAFF.

This clone was seen only once. This chain joins TRBV9 and TRBJ2-7; 12 bases line up with TRBD2. V lost 0 bases, J lost 2 bases, and 3 bases stayed unmatched. The CDR3 is made up of 16 amino acids. Looked up from germline, CDR1 is SGDLS and CDR2 is YYNGEE. CDR3 in DNA: TGTGCCAGCAGCGTAGCCCCTAGCGGGAGGGCCTACGAGCAGTACTTC. Translation: CASSVAPSGRAYEQYF.

V is TRBV5-5 and J is TRBJ2-3, with 8 bases lining up with TRBD1. The V and J ends lost 6 bases and 6 bases, in that order; junction bases with no gene match: 9. The CDR3 is made up of 14 amino acids. From germline, CDR1 is SGHKS and CDR2 YYEKEE (reference sequence). The CDR3 sequence: CASNDRGAQDTQYF. CDR3 DNA sequence: TGTGCCAGCAACGACAGGGGAGCACAGGATACGCAGTATTTT. Together with reference TRBV5-5 and TRBJ2-3, the CDR3 gives the full variable domain: DAGVTQSPTHLIKTRGQQVTLRCSPISGHKSVSWYQQVLGQGPQFIFQYYEKEERGRGNFPDRFSARQFPNYSSELNVNALLLGDSALYLCASNDRGAQDTQYFGPGTRLTVL.